The T cell receptor (beta chain) under discussion was sequenced for a study of metastatic and nonmetastatic thyroid tumors. As for the study in general: Across blood and tumor or nodule tissue, repertoires from malignant and benign thyroid patients were compared with one another.

None of the patients had undergone any treatment ahead of thyroid surgery. The CDR3 has 16 residues. CDR1 and CDR2 from the germline V gene are SGHAT and FQNNGV. The ends were cut back, 4 bases at V and 7 bases at J, with 17 bases in the middle. TCRdb re-called the PCR reads via MiXCR. The sample includes around 4,500 clones, around 32% of them seen just once. Sequenced material: adjacent normal tissue. The chain recombines TRBV11-2 with TRBJ1-6, with D possibly TRBD1 on 5 matching bases. The receptor comes from a male donor with papillary thyroid cancer or a benign thyroid nodule (not recorded which). Some clones in this sample may be carry-over from other donors' samples. The CDR3 nucleotides are TGTGCCAGCAGCTCTCCCCCTTCGGGACCGAATTCACCCCTCCACTTT. The encoded protein is CASSSPPSGPNSPLHF.